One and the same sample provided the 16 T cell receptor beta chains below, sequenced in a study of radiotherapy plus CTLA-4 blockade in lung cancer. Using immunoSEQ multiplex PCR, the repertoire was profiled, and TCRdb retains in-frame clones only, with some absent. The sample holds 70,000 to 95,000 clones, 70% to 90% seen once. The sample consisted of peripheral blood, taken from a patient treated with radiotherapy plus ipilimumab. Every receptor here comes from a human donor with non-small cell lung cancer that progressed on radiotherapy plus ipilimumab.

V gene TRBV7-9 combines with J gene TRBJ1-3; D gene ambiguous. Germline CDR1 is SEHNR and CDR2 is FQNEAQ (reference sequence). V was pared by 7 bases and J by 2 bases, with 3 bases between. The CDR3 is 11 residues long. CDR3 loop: CASNAGNTIYF. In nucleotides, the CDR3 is TGTGCCAGCAACGCTGGAAACACCATATATTTT.

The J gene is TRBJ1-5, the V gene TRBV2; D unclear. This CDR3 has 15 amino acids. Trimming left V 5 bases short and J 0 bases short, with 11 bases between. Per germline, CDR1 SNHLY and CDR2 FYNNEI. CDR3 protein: CASSRAGDSNQPQHF. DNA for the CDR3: TGTGCCAGCAGTAGGGCAGGAGATAGCAATCAGCCCCAGCATTTT.

CDR3 region: CASSRETYGYTF. CDR3 sequence (DNA): TGTGCCAGCAGCCGGGAGACTTATGGCTACACCTTC. The V and J genes are TRBV7-9 and TRBJ1-2; D remains unclear. The V end was cut by 5 bases, the J end by 5 bases, with 9 bases between. Germline V gives CDR1 SEHNR, CDR2 FQNEAQ (reference sequence). The CDR3 length is 12 residues.

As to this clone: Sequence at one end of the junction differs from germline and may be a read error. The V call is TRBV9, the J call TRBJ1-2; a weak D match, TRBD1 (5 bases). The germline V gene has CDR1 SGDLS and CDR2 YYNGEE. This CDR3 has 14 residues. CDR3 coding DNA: TGTGCCAGCACCGTAGTGGGGCAGCCTTATGGCTACACCTTC. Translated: CASTVVGQPYGYTF. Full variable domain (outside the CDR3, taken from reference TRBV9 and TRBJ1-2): DSGVTQTPKHLITATGQRVTLRCSPRSGDLSVYWYQQSLDQGLQFLIQYYNGEERAKGNILERFSAQQFPDLHSELNLSSLELGDSALYFCASTVVGQPYGYTFGSGTRLTVV.

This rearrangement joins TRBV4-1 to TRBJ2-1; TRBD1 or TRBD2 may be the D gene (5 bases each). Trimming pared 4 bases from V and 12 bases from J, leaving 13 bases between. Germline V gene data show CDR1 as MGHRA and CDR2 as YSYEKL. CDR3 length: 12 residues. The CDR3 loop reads CASSLQPGPQFF. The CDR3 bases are TGCGCCAGCAGCCTTCAACCGGGACCGCAGTTCTTC.

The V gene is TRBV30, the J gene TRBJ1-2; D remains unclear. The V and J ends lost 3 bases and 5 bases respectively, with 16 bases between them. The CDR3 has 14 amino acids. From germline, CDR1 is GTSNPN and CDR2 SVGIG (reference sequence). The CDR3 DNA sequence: TGTGCCTGGAGCCTTGGGCCTGGGCCATATGGCTACACCTTC. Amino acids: CAWSLGPGPYGYTF.

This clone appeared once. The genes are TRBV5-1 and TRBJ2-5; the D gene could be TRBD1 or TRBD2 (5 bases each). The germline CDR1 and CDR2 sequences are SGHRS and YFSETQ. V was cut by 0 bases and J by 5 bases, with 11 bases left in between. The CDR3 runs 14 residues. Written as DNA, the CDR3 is TGCGCCAGCAGCTTGGTTGGGGGTTTGGAGACCCAGTACTTC. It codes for CASSLVGGLETQYF. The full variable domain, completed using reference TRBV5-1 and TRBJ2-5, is KAGVTQTPRYLIKTRGQQVTLSCSPISGHRSVSWYQQTPGQGLQFLFEYFSETQRNKGNFPGRFSGRQFSNSRSEMNVSTLELGDSALYLCASSLVGGLETQYFGPGTRLLVL.

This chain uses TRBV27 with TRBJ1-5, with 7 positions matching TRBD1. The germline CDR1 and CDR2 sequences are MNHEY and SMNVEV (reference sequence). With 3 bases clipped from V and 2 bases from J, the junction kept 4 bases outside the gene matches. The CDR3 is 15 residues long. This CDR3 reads CASSLTGLGNQPQHF. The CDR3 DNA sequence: TGTGCCAGCAGTTTGACAGGGCTAGGCAATCAGCCCCAGCATTTT.

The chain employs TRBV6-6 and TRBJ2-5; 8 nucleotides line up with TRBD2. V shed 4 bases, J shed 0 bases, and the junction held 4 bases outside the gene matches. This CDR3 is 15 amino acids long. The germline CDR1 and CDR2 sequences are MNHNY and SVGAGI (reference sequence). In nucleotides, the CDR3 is TGTGCCAGCAGTTCCGAGCGGGGGTACCAAGAGACCCAGTACTTC. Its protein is CASSSERGYQETQYF.

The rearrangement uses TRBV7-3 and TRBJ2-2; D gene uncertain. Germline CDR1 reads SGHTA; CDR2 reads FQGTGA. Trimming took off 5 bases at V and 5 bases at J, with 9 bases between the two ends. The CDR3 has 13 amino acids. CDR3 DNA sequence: TGTGCCAGCAGCCCCTCCGGGACCGGGGAGCTGTTTTTT. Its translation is CASSPSGTGELFF.

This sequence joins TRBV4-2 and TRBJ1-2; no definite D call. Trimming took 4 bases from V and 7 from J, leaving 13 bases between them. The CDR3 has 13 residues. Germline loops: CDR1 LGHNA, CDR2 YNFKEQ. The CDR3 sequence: CASSRLVDSGYTF. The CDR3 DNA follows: TGTGCCAGCAGCCGGTTAGTTGATTCTGGCTACACCTTC.

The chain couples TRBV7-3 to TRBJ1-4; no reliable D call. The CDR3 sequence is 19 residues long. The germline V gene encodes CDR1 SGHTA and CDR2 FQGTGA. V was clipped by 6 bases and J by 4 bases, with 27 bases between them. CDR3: CASSHGRRTKASFNEKLFF. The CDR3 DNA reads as TGTGCCAGCAGTCACGGCCGGAGGACCAAAGCGAGTTTTAATGAAAAACTGTTTTTT.

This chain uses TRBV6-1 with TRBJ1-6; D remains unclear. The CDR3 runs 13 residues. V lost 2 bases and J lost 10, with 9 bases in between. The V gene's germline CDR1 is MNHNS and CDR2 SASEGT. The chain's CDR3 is CASSEWTGSPLHF. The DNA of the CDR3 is TGTGCCAGCAGTGAATGGACGGGGTCACCCCTCCACTTT.

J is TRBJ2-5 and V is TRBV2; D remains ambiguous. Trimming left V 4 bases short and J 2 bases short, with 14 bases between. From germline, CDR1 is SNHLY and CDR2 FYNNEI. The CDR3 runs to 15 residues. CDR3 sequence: CASSGGLGRQETQYF. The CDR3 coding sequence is TGTGCCAGCAGTGGTGGCCTGGGCAGACAAGAGACCCAGTACTTC.

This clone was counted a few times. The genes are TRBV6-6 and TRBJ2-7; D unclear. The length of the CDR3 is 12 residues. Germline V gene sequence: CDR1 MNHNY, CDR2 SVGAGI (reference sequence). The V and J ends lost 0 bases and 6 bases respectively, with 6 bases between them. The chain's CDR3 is CASSYSVTEQYF. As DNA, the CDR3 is TGTGCCAGCAGTTACTCGGTGACCGAGCAGTACTTC.

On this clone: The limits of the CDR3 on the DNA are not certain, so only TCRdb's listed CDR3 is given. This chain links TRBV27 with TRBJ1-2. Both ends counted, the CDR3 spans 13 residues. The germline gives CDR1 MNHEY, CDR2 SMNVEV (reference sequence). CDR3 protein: CASSTSSNYGYTF.